These 28 T cell receptor beta chains were sequenced from one sample in a study of blood T cell repertoires in COVID-19. TCRdb keeps only in-frame clones here, not all; method: immunoSEQ multiplex PCR. This table has 200,000 to 300,000 clones, more than 75% appearing once. The source material was peripheral blood. These receptors originate from a woman between 70 and 85 years old with active or convalescent COVID-19.

In its sample, this clone was seen once. This chain connects TRBV4-2 to TRBJ1-4, with 7 bases fitting TRBD1. Germline V lookup: CDR1 LGHNA, CDR2 YNFKEQ. CDR3 length: 13 amino acids. Losses at the gene ends were 4 bases for V and 5 bases for J; bases not matched to a gene: 1. CDR3 in amino acids: CASSLDRNEKLFF. CDR3 in DNA: TGTGCCAGCAGCCTGGACAGGAATGAAAAACTGTTTTTT.

In this sample, this clone turned up a few times. The rearrangement links TRBV7-2 to TRBJ2-5; TRBD2 might be the D (5 bases). CDR3 length: 12 residues. Trimming left V 3 bases short and J 4 bases short, with 6 bases between. The V gene's germline CDR1 is SGHTA and CDR2 FQGNSA. The CDR3 is CASSFGLETQYF. Written as DNA, the CDR3 is TGTGCCAGCAGCTTCGGACTAGAGACCCAGTACTTC.

As regards this clone: Other nucleotide sequences from this sample produce the same CDR3. This CDR3 reads CASSEGTGGSYGYTF. For the CDR3, the DNA is TGTGCCAGCAGCGAGGGGACAGGGGGTAGCTATGGCTACACCTTC. This sequence joins TRBV2 and TRBJ1-2; 11 bases line up with TRBD1. The CDR3 has 15 residues. V lost 6 bases, J lost 4 bases, and 7 bases stayed unmatched. The germline V gene encodes CDR1 SNHLY and CDR2 FYNNEI.

The chain links TRBV5-4 to TRBJ1-6; D perhaps matches TRBD1 (5 bases). V lost 4 bases, J lost 3 bases, and 11 bases lay in between. The CDR3 is made up of 15 amino acids. Germline V lookup: CDR1 SGHNT, CDR2 YYREEE (reference sequence). CDR3 nucleotide sequence: TGTGCCAGCAGCCCCTCGCAGGGCTATAATTCACCCCTCCACTTT. This gives the protein CASSPSQGYNSPLHF.

The chain links TRBV3-1 (or the pseudogene TRBV3-2) to TRBJ1-2, with a tentative D call TRBD1 (5 bases). From germline, CDR1 is LGHDT and CDR2 YNNKEL (reference sequence). Trimming removed 4 bases from V and 4 bases from J, with 7 bases in between. The CDR3 is 12 residues long. As DNA, the CDR3 is TGTGCCAGCAGCCGGGGCAGCTATGGCTACACCTTC. It codes for CASSRGSYGYTF.

V usage is TRBV5-8 and J usage is TRBJ2-3, with D perhaps TRBD2 (5 bases). Trimming removed 1 base at V and 2 bases at J, with 20 bases between. CDR1 is SGHTS and CDR2 is YDEGEE in the germline V gene. The CDR3 has 18 amino acids. The CDR3 DNA follows: TGTGCCAGCAGCTTGAATTTCGTTGGGGAGCCCTACACAGATACGCAGTATTTT. It translates to CASSLNFVGEPYTDTQYF.

This chain connects TRBV29-1 to TRBJ1-1; TRBD1 is a possible D gene (5 bases). This CDR3 spans 13 amino acids. Per germline, CDR1 SQVTM and CDR2 ANQGSEA. V shed 4 bases and J shed 5 bases, with 14 bases lying between them. CDR3 region: CSVAQDSATEAFF. In DNA form, the CDR3 reads TGCAGCGTTGCCCAAGACAGCGCTACTGAAGCTTTCTTT.

The rearrangement joins TRBV11-2 to TRBJ2-1; TRBD2 is a possible D gene (5 bases). V lost 5 bases and J lost 0, with 14 bases in between. Per the germline V gene, CDR1 is SGHAT and CDR2 is FQNNGV. The CDR3 has 16 residues. CDR3 nucleotide sequence: TGTGCCAGCAGCCGTGGAACTGCGGGCTCCTACAATGAGCAGTTCTTC. Amino acids: CASSRGTAGSYNEQFF.

The chain uses TRBV11-2 and TRBJ1-4; D not resolved. The germline V gene has CDR1 SGHAT and CDR2 FQNNGV. V lost 3 bases to trimming and J lost 0 bases, with 8 bases between them. The CDR3 is made up of 15 amino acids. The CDR3 DNA follows: TGTGCCAGCAGCTTGGAGGGTGCAACTAATGAAAAACTGTTTTTT. Residues: CASSLEGATNEKLFF.

The chain combines TRBV5-1 with TRBJ1-2; 7 positions agree with TRBD1. After removal of 3 bases from V and 1 base from J, the junction contained 6 bases not matched to a gene. The CDR3 spans 15 residues. From germline, CDR1 is SGHRS and CDR2 YFSETQ. The DNA for the CDR3 is TGCGCCAGCAGCTCAGGGGGGACGGTTAACTATGGCTACACCTTC. It is translated as CASSSGGTVNYGYTF.

The chain employs TRBV19 and TRBJ1-5; a possible D gene is TRBD1 (5 bases). Germline CDR1 reads LNHDA; CDR2 reads SQIVND (reference sequence). The CDR3 totals 17 residues. Trimming took off 4 bases at V and 7 bases at J, with 23 bases between the two ends. CDR3 loop: CASSRQGGGTFNQPQHF. DNA of the CDR3: TGTGCCAGTAGTAGGCAGGGCGGGGGGACTTTTAACCAGCCCCAGCATTTT.

This clone was counted between two and nine times. V gene TRBV14 combines with J gene TRBJ1-1; TRBD1 is a possible D gene (6 bases). The CDR3 contains 13 residues. V was clipped by 3 bases and J by 1 base, with 6 bases between them. Germline V gene lookup returns CDR1 SGHDN and CDR2 FVKESK. This CDR3 reads CASSQTGNTEAFF. The DNA for the CDR3 is TGTGCCAGCAGCCAGACAGGGAACACTGAAGCTTTCTTT. Complete variable domain (other parts from reference TRBV14 and TRBJ1-1): EAGVTQFPSHSVIEKGQTVTLRCDPISGHDNLYWYRRVMGKEIKFLLHFVKESKQDESGMPNNRFLAERTGGTYSTLKVQPAELEDSGVYFCASSQTGNTEAFFGQGTRLTVV.

This clone was picked up one time. The chain uses TRBV5-6 and TRBJ1-2; no clear D gene. Trimming took 6 bases from V and 8 from J, leaving 11 bases between them. Looked up from germline, CDR1 is SGHDT and CDR2 is YYEEEE. This CDR3 is 11 amino acids long. CDR3 protein: CASIGRWGYTF. CDR3 in DNA: TGTGCCAGCATCGGTCGTTGGGGCTACACCTTC.

This clone was detected only a few times. The chain has TRBV4-1 and TRBJ2-7, with D tentatively TRBD2 (6 bases). V was cut by 0 bases and J by 7 bases, with 19 bases left in between. CDR1 is MGHRA and CDR2 is YSYEKL in the germline V gene. This CDR3 has 16 residues. CDR3 amino acids: CASSQDGSAGRGEQYF. CDR3 coding DNA: TGCGCCAGCAGCCAAGATGGGTCAGCAGGACGGGGGGAGCAGTACTTC.

This clone has just a few counts. V and J are TRBV27 and TRBJ2-6, with D perhaps TRBD1 (6 bases). The length of the CDR3 is 19 residues. Per germline, CDR1 MNHEY and CDR2 SMNVEV (reference sequence). Trimming removed 1 base at V and 0 bases at J, with 16 bases between. The CDR3 DNA is TGTGCCAGCAGTTTATTGGGGACATCCTCATTCTCTGGGGCCAACGTCCTGACTTTC. Translating it yields CASSLLGTSSFSGANVLTF.

This clone was seen only once. The gene calls are TRBV6-2 or TRBV6-3 and TRBJ1-2; D is uncertain. CDR3 length: 13 residues. Trimming removed 1 base from V and 4 bases from J, with 7 bases in between. The germline gives CDR1 MNHEY, CDR2 SVGEGT. The CDR3 is CASSYLSSYGYTF. The CDR3 DNA sequence: TGTGCCAGCAGTTACTTGTCCTCCTATGGCTACACCTTC.

The V call is TRBV10-3, the J call TRBJ1-1; D remains unclear. The CDR3 has 13 residues. Trimming shortened V by 3 bases and J by 4 bases, and 9 bases separated the two germline ends. In germline, CDR1 is ENHRY, CDR2 SYGVKD. DNA of the CDR3: TGTGCCATCAGTGAAGAGGGTGGCACTGAAGCTTTCTTT. This encodes CAISEEGGTEAFF.

The J gene is TRBJ2-5, the V gene TRBV5-6, with D perhaps TRBD2 (6 bases). CDR3 size: 15 residues. V lost 4 bases and J lost 5, with 18 bases in between. From germline, CDR1 is SGHDT and CDR2 YYEEEE. Written as DNA, the CDR3 is TGTGCCAGCAGCCTGGGCGCGGGGACCCTGGAGACCCAGTACTTC. As protein: CASSLGAGTLETQYF.

V is TRBV19 and J is TRBJ1-5; D unclear. This CDR3 comprises 15 residues. V lost 3 bases to trimming and J lost 3 bases, with 12 bases between them. Germline loops: CDR1 LNHDA, CDR2 SQIVND (reference sequence). Here the CDR3 DNA reads TGTGCCAGTAGTATGATAGCGAGGGCCAATCAGCCCCAGCATTTT. It translates to CASSMIARANQPQHF. Together with reference TRBV19 and TRBJ1-5, the CDR3 gives the full variable domain: DGGITQSPKYLFRKEGQNVTLSCEQNLNHDAMYWYRQDPGQGLRLIYYSQIVNDFQKGDIAEGYSVSREKKESFPLTVTSAQKNPTAFYLCASSMIARANQPQHFGDGTRLSIL.

J is TRBJ2-2 and V is TRBV7-2; D unresolved. V was trimmed by 5 bases and J by 0 bases, leaving 13 bases between them. Germline CDR1 and CDR2: SGHTA and FQGNSA. The CDR3 runs to 16 residues. The CDR3 spells CASSLVWAANTGELFF. The CDR3 DNA sequence: TGTGCCAGCAGCCTCGTATGGGCAGCGAACACCGGGGAGCTGTTTTTT.

The rearrangement uses TRBV14 and TRBJ1-2; the match to TRBD1 covers 8 bases. V was clipped by 2 bases and J by 8 bases; unmatched bases: 4. Germline V lookup: CDR1 SGHDN, CDR2 FVKESK. The CDR3 totals 13 residues. CDR3 nucleotide sequence: TGTGCCAGCAGCCAACAGGGGGCGGGAGGCTACACCTTC. Encoded protein: CASSQQGAGGYTF.

The gene calls are TRBV6-2 or TRBV6-3 and TRBJ1-6; 7 bases are a match to TRBD1. Looked up from germline, CDR1 is MNHEY and CDR2 is SVGEGT. The CDR3 totals 16 residues. With V trimmed by 2 bases and J by 7 bases, 8 bases remained unmatched. In DNA form, the CDR3 reads TGTGCCAGCAGTTACACAGGGGAATCGGGGAATTCACCCCTCCACTTT. Residues: CASSYTGESGNSPLHF.

This clone appeared a few times. The chain is built from TRBV5-1 and TRBJ2-2; 8 nucleotides line up with TRBD1. Trimming took 4 bases from V and 1 from J; bases not matched to a gene: 9. Looked up from germline, CDR1 is SGHRS and CDR2 is YFSETQ. The CDR3 covers 17 residues. For the CDR3, the DNA is TGCGCCAGCAGCCTTCCCAGGGGGCTCAAGAACACCGGGGAGCTGTTTTTT. Protein: CASSLPRGLKNTGELFF.

J is TRBJ2-3 and V is TRBV5-1; maybe TRBD1 (6 bases). Per germline, CDR1 SGHRS and CDR2 YFSETQ. V lost 6 bases and J lost 2, with 10 bases in between. The CDR3 is 13 amino acids. CDR3 sequence reads: CASNREATDTQYF. CDR3 sequence (DNA): TGCGCCAGCAACAGGGAAGCCACAGATACGCAGTATTTT.

The chain recombines TRBV2 with TRBJ1-2; D is unresolved. V lost 1 base to trimming and J lost 5 bases, with 5 bases between them. Germline-derived CDR1 and CDR2 are SNHLY and FYNNEI. There are 12 residues in the CDR3. DNA for the CDR3: TGTGCCAGCAGTGAAGGAGGGTATGGCTACACCTTC. Translation: CASSEGGYGYTF.

The gene calls are TRBV6-5 and TRBJ1-5; no clear D gene. CDR1 MNHEY and CDR2 SVGAGI come from the germline V gene. This CDR3 is 12 amino acids long. Between the trimmed V and J ends, which lost 7 bases and 6 bases, there was a span of 10 bases. The CDR3 is CASKGAVQPQHF. The CDR3 bases are TGTGCCAGCAAGGGAGCTGTTCAGCCCCAGCATTTT.

This clone was seen only a few times. The rearrangement links TRBV5-1 to TRBJ1-4, with TRBD1 matching 7 bases. This CDR3 comprises 15 residues. V lost 5 bases, J lost 5 bases, and 9 bases stayed unmatched. Germline CDR1 SGHRS, CDR2 YFSETQ. CDR3 loop: CASRIRTGGNEKLFF. For the CDR3, the DNA is TGCGCCAGCAGGATCCGGACAGGTGGGAATGAAAAACTGTTTTTT.

The chain is built from TRBV6-1 and TRBJ1-4, with 8 positions matching TRBD1. The germline CDR1 and CDR2 sequences are MNHNS and SASEGT. The junction had 18 bases not matched to a gene; V was cut back by 1 base and J by 8 bases. The CDR3 totals 19 residues. DNA of the CDR3: TGTGCCAGCAGTGAAGTGGGTCGGCAGGGGGCGCGAATATGGGAAAAACTGTTTTTT. Its protein is CASSEVGRQGARIWEKLFF.